Reported below is one T cell receptor beta chain. The V end lost 5 bases, the J end lost 2 bases, and 1 base lay between the germline ends. The germline gives CDR1 SEHNR, CDR2 FQNEAQ (reference sequence). The CDR3 runs to 11 residues. These data belong to a study of spatial heterogeneity in lung cancer. Study as a whole: Donors were fewer than 90 untreated early-stage non-small cell lung cancer patients. In raw reads, more than 9.5 appearances on average were recorded for each unique TCR and UMI combination.

Time point reported: blood at routine non-recurrence follow-up after resection. TCRdb fed the 5' RACE reads into MiXCR, producing one record per CDR3 protein. The table shows nearly 95,000 distinct CDR3 sequences, with roughly 21% occurring only once. The material was PBMCs, obtained at follow-up. The chain is built from TRBV7-9 and TRBJ2-1; D gene uncertain. This TCR derives from a male donor with early-stage non-small cell lung cancer. The CDR3 sequence: CASSPYNEQFF. CDR3 DNA sequence: TGTGCCAGCAGCCCCTACAATGAGCAGTTCTTC.